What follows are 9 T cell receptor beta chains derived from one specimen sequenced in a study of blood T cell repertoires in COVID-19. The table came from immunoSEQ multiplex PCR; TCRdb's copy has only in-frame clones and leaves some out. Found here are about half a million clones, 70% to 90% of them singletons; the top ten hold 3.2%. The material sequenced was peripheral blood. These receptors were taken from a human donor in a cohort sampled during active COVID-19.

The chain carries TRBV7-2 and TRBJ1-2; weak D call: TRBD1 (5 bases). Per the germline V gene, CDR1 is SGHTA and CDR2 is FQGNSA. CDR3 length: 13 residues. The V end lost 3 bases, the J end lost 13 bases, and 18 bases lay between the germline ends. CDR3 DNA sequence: TGTGCCAGCAGCTTTCTTACTCCAGGGACTCCCACCTTC. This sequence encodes CASSFLTPGTPTF. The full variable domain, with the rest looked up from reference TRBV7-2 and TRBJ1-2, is GAGVSQSPSNKVTEKGKDVELRCDPISGHTALYWYRQSLGQGLEFLIYFQGNSAPDKSGLPSDRFSAERTGGSVSTLTIQRTQQEDSAVYLCASSFLTPGTPTFGSGTRLTVV.

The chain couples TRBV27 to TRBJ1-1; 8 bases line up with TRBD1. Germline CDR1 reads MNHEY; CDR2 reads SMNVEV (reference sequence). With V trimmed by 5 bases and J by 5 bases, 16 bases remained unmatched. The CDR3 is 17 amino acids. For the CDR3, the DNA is TGTGCCAGCAGTCCCTCAAGGACAGGGTCGACGGGGACTGAAGCTTTCTTT. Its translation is CASSPSRTGSTGTEAFF.

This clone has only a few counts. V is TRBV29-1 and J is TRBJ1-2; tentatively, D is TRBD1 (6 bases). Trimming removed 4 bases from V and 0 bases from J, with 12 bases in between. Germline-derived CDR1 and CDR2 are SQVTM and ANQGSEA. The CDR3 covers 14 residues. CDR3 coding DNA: TGCAGCGTTGGGTCGACAGGTGCTAACTATGGCTACACCTTC. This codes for CSVGSTGANYGYTF.

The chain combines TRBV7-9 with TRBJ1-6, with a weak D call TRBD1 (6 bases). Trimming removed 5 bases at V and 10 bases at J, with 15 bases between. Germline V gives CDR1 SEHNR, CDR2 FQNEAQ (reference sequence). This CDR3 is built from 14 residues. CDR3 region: CASSGDIFVSPLHF. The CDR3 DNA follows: TGTGCCAGCAGCGGGGACATCTTCGTCTCACCCCTCCACTTT.

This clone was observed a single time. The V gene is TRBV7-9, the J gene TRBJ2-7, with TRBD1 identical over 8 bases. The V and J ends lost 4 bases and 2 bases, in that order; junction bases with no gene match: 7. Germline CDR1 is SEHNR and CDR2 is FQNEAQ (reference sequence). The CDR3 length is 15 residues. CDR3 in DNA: TGTGCCAGCAGCTCTCCAGGGGGCTATCCCTACGAGCAGTACTTC. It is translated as CASSSPGGYPYEQYF.

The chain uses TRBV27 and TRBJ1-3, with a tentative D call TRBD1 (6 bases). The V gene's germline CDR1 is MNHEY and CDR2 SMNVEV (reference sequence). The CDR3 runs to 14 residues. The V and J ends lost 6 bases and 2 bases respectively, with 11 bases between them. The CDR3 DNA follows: TGTGCCAGCAGGGCAGGGGCTACTGGAAACACCATATATTTT. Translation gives CASRAGATGNTIYF.

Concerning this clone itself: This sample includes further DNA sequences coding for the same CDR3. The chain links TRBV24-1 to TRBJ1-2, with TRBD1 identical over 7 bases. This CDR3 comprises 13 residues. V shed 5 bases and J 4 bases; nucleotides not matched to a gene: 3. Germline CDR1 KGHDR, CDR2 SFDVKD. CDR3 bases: TGTGCCACCAGTGGAGGGACAGCCTATGGCTACACCTTC. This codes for CATSGGTAYGYTF.

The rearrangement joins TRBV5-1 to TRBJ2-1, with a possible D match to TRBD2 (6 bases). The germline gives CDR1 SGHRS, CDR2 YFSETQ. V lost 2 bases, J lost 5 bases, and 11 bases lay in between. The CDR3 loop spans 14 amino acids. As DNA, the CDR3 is TGCGCCAGCAGCTTCTCTAGCGTAAACAATGAGCAGTTCTTC. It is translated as CASSFSSVNNEQFF.

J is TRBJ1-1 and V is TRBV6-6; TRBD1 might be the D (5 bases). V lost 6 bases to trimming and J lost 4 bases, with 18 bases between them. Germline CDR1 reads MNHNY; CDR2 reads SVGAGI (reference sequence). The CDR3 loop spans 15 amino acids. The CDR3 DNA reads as TGTGCCAGCAGCGAACTTAGGGGCGCGGTCACTGAAGCTTTCTTT. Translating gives CASSELRGAVTEAFF.